This TCR beta chain was observed in a study of blood T cells in healthy people across ages. Germline CDR1 SGHKS, CDR2 YYEKEE (reference sequence). CDR3 length: 15 residues. Trimming left V 3 bases short and J 3 bases short, with 13 bases between. For the second PCR, which ran for roughly 7 to 11 cycles, a sample-barcoded 5' primer and a J-beta primer mix were used. A template-switch adaptor that had 12 random nucleotides put a tag on each cDNA molecule. TCRdb analysed the 5' RACE reads with MiXCR anew, one entry per CDR3 protein. The sample holds around 1,900,000 distinct CDR3 sequences; 30% to 40% are singletons and the top ten take 20% to 25%.

The sequencing sample was made of blood. The origin of this receptor is a human donor in good health. V usage is TRBV5-5 and J usage is TRBJ1-5, with D hard to call. The CDR3 is CASSSDGSNNQPQHF. The CDR3 DNA follows: TGTGCCAGCAGCTCGGACGGATCCAACAATCAGCCCCAGCATTTT.